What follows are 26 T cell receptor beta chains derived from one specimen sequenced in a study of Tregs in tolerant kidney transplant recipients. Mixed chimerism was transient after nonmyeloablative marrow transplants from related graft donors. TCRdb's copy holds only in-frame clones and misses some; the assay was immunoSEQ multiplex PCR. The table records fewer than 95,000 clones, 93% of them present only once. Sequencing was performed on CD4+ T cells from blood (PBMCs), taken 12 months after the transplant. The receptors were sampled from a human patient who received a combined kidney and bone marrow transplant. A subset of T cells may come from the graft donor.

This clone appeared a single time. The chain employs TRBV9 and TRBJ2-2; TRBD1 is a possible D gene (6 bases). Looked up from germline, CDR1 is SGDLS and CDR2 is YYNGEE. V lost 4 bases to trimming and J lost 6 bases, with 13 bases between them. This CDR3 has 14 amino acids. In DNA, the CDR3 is TGTGCCAGCAGCCCGACCGGACAGTCCGGGGAGCTGTTTTTT. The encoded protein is CASSPTGQSGELFF.

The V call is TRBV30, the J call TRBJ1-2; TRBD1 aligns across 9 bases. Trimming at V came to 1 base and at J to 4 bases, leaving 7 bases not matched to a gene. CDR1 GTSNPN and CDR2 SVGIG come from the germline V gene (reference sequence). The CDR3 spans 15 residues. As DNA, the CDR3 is TGTGCCTGGAGTGGAGGGACAGGGAGGAGCTATGGCTACACCTTC. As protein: CAWSGGTGRSYGYTF.

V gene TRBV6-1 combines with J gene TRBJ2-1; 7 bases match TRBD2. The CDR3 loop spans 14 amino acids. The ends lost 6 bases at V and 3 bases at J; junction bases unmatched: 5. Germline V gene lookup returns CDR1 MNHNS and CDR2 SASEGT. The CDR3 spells CASSGSGFYNEQFF. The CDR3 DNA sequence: TGTGCCAGCAGCGGTAGCGGGTTCTACAATGAGCAGTTCTTC.

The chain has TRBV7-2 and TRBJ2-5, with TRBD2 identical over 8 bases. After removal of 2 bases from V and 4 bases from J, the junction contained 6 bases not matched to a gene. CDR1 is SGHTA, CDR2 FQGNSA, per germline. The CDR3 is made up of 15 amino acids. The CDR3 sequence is CASSLRAGVVETQYF. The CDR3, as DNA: TGTGCCAGCAGCTTACGAGCGGGGGTGGTAGAGACCCAGTACTTC.

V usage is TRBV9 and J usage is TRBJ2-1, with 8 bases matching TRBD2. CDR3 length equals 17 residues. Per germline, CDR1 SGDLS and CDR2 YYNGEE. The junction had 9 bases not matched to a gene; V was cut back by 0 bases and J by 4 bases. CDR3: CASSVEDGTRIYNEQFF. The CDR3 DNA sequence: TGTGCCAGCAGCGTAGAGGATGGGACTAGAATTTACAATGAGCAGTTCTTC. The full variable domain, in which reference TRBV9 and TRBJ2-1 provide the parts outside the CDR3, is DSGVTQTPKHLITATGQRVTLRCSPRSGDLSVYWYQQSLDQGLQFLIQYYNGEERAKGNILERFSAQQFPDLHSELNLSSLELGDSALYFCASSVEDGTRIYNEQFFGPGTRLTVL.

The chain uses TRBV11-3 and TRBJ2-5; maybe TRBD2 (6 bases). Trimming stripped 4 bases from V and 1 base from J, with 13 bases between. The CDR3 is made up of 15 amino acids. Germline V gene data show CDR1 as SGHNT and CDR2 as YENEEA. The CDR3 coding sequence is TGTGCCAGCAGCTCCACGGGACTTTCCCAAGAGACCCAGTACTTC. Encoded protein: CASSSTGLSQETQYF.

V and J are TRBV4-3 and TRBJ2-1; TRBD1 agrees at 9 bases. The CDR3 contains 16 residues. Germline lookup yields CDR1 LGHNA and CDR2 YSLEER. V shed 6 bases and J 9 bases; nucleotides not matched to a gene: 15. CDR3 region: CASRLKPGQGVGEQFF. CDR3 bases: TGCGCCAGCAGACTCAAACCGGGACAGGGAGTCGGTGAGCAGTTCTTC.

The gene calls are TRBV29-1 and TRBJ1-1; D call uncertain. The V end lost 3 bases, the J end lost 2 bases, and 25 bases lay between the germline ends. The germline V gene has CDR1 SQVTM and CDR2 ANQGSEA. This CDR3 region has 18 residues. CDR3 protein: CSVESYRQARGSNTEAFF. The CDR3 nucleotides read TGCAGCGTTGAGTCATATCGGCAGGCCCGGGGATCCAACACTGAAGCTTTCTTT.

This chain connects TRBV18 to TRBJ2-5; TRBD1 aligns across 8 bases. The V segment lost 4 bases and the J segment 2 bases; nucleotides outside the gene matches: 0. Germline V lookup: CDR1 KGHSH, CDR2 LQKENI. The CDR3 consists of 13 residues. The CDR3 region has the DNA TGTGCCAGCTCACGGGACAGGCAAGAGACCCAGTACTTC. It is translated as CASSRDRQETQYF.

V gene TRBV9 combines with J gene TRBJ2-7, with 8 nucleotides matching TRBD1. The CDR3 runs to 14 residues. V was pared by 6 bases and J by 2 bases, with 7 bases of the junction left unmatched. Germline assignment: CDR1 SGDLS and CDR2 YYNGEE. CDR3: CASTTGALPYEQYF. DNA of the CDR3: TGTGCCAGCACGACAGGGGCGCTCCCCTACGAGCAGTACTTC.

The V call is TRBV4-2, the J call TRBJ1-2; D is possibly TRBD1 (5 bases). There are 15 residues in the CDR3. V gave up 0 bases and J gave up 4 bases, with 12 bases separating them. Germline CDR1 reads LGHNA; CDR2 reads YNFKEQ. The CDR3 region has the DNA TGTGCCAGCAGCCAAGACGTGGGGGGGGGCTATGGCTACACCTTC. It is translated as CASSQDVGGGYGYTF.

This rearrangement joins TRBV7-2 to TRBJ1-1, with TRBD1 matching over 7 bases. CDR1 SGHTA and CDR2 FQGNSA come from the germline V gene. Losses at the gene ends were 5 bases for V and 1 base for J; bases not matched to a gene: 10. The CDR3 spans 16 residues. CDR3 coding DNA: TGTGCCAGCAGCCGATACGGGGCAGGGGGGAACACTGAAGCTTTCTTT. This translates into CASSRYGAGGNTEAFF.

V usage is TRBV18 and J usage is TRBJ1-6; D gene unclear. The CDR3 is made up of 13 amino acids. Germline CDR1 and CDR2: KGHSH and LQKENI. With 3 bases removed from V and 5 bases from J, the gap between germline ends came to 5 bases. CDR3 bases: TGTGCCAGCTCACCCCGGGATAATTCACCCCTCCACTTT. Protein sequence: CASSPRDNSPLHF. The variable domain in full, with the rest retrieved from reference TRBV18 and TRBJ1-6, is NAGVMQNPRHLVRRRGQEARLRCSPMKGHSHVYWYRQLPEEGLKFMVYLQKENIIDESGMPKERFSAEFPKEGPSILRIQQVVRGDSAAYFCASSPRDNSPLHFGNGTRLTVT.

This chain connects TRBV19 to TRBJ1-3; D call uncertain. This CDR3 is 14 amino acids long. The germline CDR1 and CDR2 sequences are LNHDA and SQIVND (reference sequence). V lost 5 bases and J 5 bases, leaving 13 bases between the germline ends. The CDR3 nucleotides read TGTGCCAGTAGTGTGGAGTTTCAAAGAAACACCATATATTTT. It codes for CASSVEFQRNTIYF.

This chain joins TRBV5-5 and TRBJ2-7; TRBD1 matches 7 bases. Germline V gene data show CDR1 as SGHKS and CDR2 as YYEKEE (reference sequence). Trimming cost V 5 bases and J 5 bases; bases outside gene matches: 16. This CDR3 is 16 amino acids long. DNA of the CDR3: TGTGCCAGCAGGTCGGACAGGAGGATATACGCCGACGAGCAGTACTTC. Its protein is CASRSDRRIYADEQYF.

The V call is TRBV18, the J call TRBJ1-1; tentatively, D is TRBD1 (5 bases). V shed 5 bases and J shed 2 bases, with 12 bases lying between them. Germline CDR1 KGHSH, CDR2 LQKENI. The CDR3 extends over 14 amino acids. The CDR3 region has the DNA TGTGCCAGCTCATCAGGGCCTCGAAACACTGAAGCTTTCTTT. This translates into CASSSGPRNTEAFF.

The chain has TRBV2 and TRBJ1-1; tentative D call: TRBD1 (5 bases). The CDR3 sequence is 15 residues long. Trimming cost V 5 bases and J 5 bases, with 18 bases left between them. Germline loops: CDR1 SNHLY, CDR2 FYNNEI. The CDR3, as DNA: TGTGCCAGCAGTATCGAGGCCGACAGTAGTACTGAAGCTTTCTTT. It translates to CASSIEADSSTEAFF. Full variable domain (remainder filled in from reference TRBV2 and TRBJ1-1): EPEVTQTPSHQVTQMGQEVILRCVPISNHLYFYWYRQILGQKVEFLVSFYNNEISEKSEIFDDQFSVERPDGSNFTLKIRSTKLEDSAMYFCASSIEADSSTEAFFGQGTRLTVV.

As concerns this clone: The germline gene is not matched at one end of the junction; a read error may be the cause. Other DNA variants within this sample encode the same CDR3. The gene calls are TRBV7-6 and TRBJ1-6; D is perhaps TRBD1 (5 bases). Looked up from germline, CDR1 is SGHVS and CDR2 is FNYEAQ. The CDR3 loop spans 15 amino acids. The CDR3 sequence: CASSLESQANSPLHF. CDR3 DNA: TGTGCCAGCAGCTTAGAGTCACAGGCTAATTCCCCCCTCCACTTT.

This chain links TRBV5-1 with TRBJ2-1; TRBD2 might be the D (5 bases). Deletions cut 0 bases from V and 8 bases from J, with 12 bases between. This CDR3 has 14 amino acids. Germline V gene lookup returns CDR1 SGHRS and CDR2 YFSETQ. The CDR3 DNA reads TGCGCCAGCAGCTTGGTGGGAACGAGGGATGAGCAGTTCTTC. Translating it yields CASSLVGTRDEQFF.

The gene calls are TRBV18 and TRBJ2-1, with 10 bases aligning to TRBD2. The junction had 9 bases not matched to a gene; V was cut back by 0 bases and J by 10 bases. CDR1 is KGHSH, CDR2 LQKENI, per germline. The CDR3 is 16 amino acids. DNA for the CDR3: TGTGCCAGCTCACCACCGGCTCTAGCGGGAGATGGAGAGCAGTTCTTC. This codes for CASSPPALAGDGEQFF.

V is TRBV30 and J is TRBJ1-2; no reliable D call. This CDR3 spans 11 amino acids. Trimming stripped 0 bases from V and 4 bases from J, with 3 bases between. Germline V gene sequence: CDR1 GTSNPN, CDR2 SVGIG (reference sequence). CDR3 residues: CAWSVSYGYTF. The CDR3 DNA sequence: TGTGCCTGGAGTGTCAGCTATGGCTACACCTTC.

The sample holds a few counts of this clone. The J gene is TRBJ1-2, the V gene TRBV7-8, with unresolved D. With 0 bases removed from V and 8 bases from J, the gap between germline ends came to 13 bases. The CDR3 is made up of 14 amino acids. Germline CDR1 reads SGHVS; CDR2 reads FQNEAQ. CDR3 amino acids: CASSLAPTSEGYTF. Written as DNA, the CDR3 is TGTGCCAGCAGCTTAGCTCCGACTTCGGAAGGCTACACCTTC.

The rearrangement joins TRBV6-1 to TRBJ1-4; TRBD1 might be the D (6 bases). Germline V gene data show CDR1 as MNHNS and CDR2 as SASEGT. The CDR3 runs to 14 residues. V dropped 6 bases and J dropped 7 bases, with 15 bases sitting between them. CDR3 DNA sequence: TGTGCCAGCAGGAGAGGGGGAGATGGTGAAAAACTGTTTTTT. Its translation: CASRRGGDGEKLFF.

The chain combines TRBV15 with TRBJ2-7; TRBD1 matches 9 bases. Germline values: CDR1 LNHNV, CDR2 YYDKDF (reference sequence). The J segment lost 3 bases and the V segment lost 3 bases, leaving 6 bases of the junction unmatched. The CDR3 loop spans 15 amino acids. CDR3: CATSRPGQGRYEQYF. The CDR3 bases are TGTGCCACCAGCAGGCCGGGACAGGGTCGCTACGAGCAGTACTTC.

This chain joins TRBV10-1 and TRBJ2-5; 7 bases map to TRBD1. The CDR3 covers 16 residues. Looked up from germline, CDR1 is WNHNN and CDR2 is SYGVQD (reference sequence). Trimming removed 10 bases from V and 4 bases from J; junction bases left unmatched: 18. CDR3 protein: CANRSRKGAPLETQYF. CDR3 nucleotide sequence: TGCGCCAACAGAAGCCGTAAGGGGGCCCCCCTAGAGACCCAGTACTTC.

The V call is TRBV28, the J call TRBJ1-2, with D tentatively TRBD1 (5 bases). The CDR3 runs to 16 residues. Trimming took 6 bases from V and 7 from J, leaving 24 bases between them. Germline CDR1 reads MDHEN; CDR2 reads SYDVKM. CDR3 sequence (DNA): TGTGCCAGCAGGCAATCGTCCGGGCTTGGGAGGGGTGGCTACACCTTC. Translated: CASRQSSGLGRGGYTF.